Listed below are T cell receptor beta chains from one sample, sequenced in a study of T cells after yellow fever vaccination. TCRdb analysed the 5' RACE reads with MiXCR anew, one entry per CDR3 protein. The sample lists some 670,000 distinct CDR3 sequences; roughly an eighth were seen once. The sample was PBMCs, taken on the day of the yellow fever booster vaccination. Source of these receptors: a young man who received the YFV17D yellow fever vaccine. Both conserved end residues are part of each CDR3. A D gene is named only where the DNA matches it firmly. Size is omitted from some rows. Given values are once, few, many or a class for expanded clones.

size: NA; J: TRBJ2-5; D: TRBD2; length: 19; V: TRBV7-2; DNA: TGTGCCAGCAGCTTAGCTTTGCTAGCGGGAGTCGGGGGGGGGGAGACCCAGTACTTC; CDR3: CASSLALLAGVGGGETQYF
size: few; J: TRBJ2-3; D: NA; length: 14; V: TRBV24-1; DNA: TGTGCCACCAGTGATTTGCATAGAGCAGATACGCAGTATTTT; CDR3: CATSDLHRADTQYF
size: NA; J: TRBJ2-1; D: NA; length: 15; V: TRBV11-2; DNA: TGTGCCAGCAGCTTACAGGAGATTACATACAATGAGCAGTTCTTC; CDR3: CASSLQEITYNEQFF
size: NA; J: TRBJ2-7; D: TRBD1; length: 14; V: TRBV20-1; DNA: TGCAGTGCTGGAAGGACAGGTTCGGCCTACGAGCAGTACTTC; CDR3: CSAGRTGSAYEQYF
size: NA; J: TRBJ1-1; D: NA; length: 15; V: TRBV20-1; DNA: TGCAGTGCTAGAACCTCCCGGGCCTCGAACACTGAAGCTTTCTTT; CDR3: CSARTSRASNTEAFF
size: few; J: TRBJ2-7; D: TRBD1; length: 14; V: TRBV12-3/TRBV12-4; DNA: TGTGCCAGCAGCTCCGGGACAGGGTATTCCGAGCAGTACTTC; CDR3: CASSSGTGYSEQYF
size: NA; J: TRBJ2-1; D: TRBD2; length: 16; V: TRBV6-2/TRBV6-3; DNA: TGTGCCAGCAGTTTCTTAGGGACTAGCGGTTACAATGAGCAGTTCTTC; CDR3: CASSFLGTSGYNEQFF
size: few; J: TRBJ2-6; D: TRBD1; length: 18; V: TRBV6-5; DNA: TGTGCCAGCAGTTACGGTGGGCAGGGGGCGACCGGGGCCAACGTCCTGACTTTC; CDR3: CASSYGGQGATGANVLTF
size: few; J: TRBJ2-1; D: TRBD2; length: 19; V: TRBV11-2; DNA: TGTGCCAGCAGCTTAACTAGCGGTGGGGGAAGCCTTACCTACAATGAGCAGTTCTTC; CDR3: CASSLTSGGGSLTYNEQFF
size: NA; J: TRBJ2-1; D: TRBD2; length: 17; V: TRBV7-9; DNA: TGTGCCAGCAGCTTAGTGGGACTAGCGGGAGGGGACAATGAGCAGTTCTTC; CDR3: CASSLVGLAGGDNEQFF
size: many; J: TRBJ2-1; D: TRBD2; length: 15; V: TRBV7-3; DNA: TGTGCCAGCAGCCGGAGCGGGAGCTCCTACAATGAGCAGTTCTTC; CDR3: CASSRSGSSYNEQFF
size: few; J: TRBJ2-3; D: TRBD2; length: 14; V: TRBV6-1; DNA: TGTGCCGTCCAGCGGGAGGGGCTCGCAGATACGCAGTATTTT; CDR3: CAVQREGLADTQYF
size: many; J: TRBJ2-2; D: TRBD2; length: 14; V: TRBV20-1; DNA: TGCAGTGCTCTCAGCGGGAGGTCGACCGGGGAGCTGTTTTTT; CDR3: CSALSGRSTGELFF
size: NA; J: TRBJ2-1; D: TRBD2; length: 16; V: TRBV23-1; DNA: TGCGCCAGCAGCCAACAACCGGGACTAGCGTTTCATGAGCAGTTCTTC; CDR3: CASSQQPGLAFHEQFF
size: NA; J: TRBJ2-6; D: NA; length: 17; V: TRBV14; DNA: TGTGCCAGCAGCCAAGTTGGGGGCGCGCTTTATGACAACGTCCTGACTTTC; CDR3: CASSQVGGALYDNVLTF
size: NA; J: TRBJ2-3; D: NA; length: 13; V: TRBV20-1; DNA: TGCAGTGCTTCCTCCTTTAGCACAGATACGCAGTATTTT; CDR3: CSASSFSTDTQYF
size: NA; J: TRBJ2-7; D: NA; length: 13; V: TRBV6-2/TRBV6-3; DNA: TGTGCCAGCACCTTTCCCCCGGGTTTCGAGCAGTACTTC; CDR3: CASTFPPGFEQYF
size: NA; J: TRBJ1-1; D: NA; length: 14; V: TRBV5-6; DNA: TGTGCCAGCAGCTTCCGCTTACAGGGCACTGAAGCTTTCTTT; CDR3: CASSFRLQGTEAFF
size: NA; J: TRBJ2-2; D: NA; length: 13; V: TRBV29-1; DNA: TGCAGCGTTCGAGGGGCGAACACCGGGGAGCTGTTTTTT; CDR3: CSVRGANTGELFF
size: few; J: TRBJ2-4; D: NA; length: 15; V: TRBV6-2/TRBV6-3; DNA: TGTGCCAGCAGTTACTCCCTGCTAGCCAAAAACATTCAGTACTTC; CDR3: CASSYSLLAKNIQYF
size: many; J: TRBJ2-7; D: NA; length: 13; V: TRBV7-2; DNA: TGTGCCAGCAGCAGGGGCCCTTCCTACGAGCAGTACTTC; CDR3: CASSRGPSYEQYF
size: few; J: TRBJ2-3; D: TRBD1; length: 18; V: TRBV11-2; DNA: TGTGCCAGCAGCTTAGTCGGGGTGGGGGGCCGGACAGGGGATACGCAGTATTTT; CDR3: CASSLVGVGGRTGDTQYF
size: once; J: TRBJ2-4; D: NA; length: 15; V: TRBV4-2; DNA: TGTGCCATGAGCCCCGGGCTAGGCTGCTGGGACATTCAGTACTTC; CDR3: CAMSPGLGCWDIQYF
size: many; J: TRBJ2-1; D: NA; length: 14; V: TRBV5-5; DNA: TGTGCCAGCAGCCAAGACGGAATCTACAATGAGCAGTTCTTC; CDR3: CASSQDGIYNEQFF
size: many; J: TRBJ2-2; D: NA; length: 14; V: TRBV10-3; DNA: TGTGCCACAAAGGGCGGGCCGGGCACCGGGGAGCTGTTTTTT; CDR3: CATKGGPGTGELFF
size: many; J: TRBJ2-7; D: TRBD2; length: 13; V: TRBV12-3/TRBV12-4; DNA: TGTGCCAGCATTGGGACTAGCGCCTACGAGCAGTACTTC; CDR3: CASIGTSAYEQYF
size: few; J: TRBJ2-7; D: NA; length: 14; V: TRBV7-2; DNA: TGTGCCAGCAGCTTTATGAAGACTTCCTACGAGCAGTACTTC; CDR3: CASSFMKTSYEQYF
size: many; J: TRBJ2-4; D: NA; length: 14; V: TRBV6-2/TRBV6-3; DNA: TGTGCCAGCAGTTACCAGAGACTAGGTATGATTCGGTACTTC; CDR3: CASSYQRLGMIRYF
size: many; J: TRBJ2-5; D: NA; length: 13; V: TRBV9; DNA: TGTGCCAGCAGCGTAACAGGCCAAGAGACCCAGTACTTC; CDR3: CASSVTGQETQYF
size: few; J: TRBJ1-1; D: TRBD1; length: 16; V: TRBV7-2; DNA: TGTGCCAGCAGCCCAGGGGGAGGCTTACGGAACACTGAAGCTTTCTTT; CDR3: CASSPGGGLRNTEAFF
size: few; J: TRBJ1-2; D: NA; length: 15; V: TRBV28; DNA: TGTGCCAGCAGCTTCCCCATACCAGCTAACTATGGCTACACCTTC; CDR3: CASSFPIPANYGYTF
size: NA; J: TRBJ1-2; D: TRBD1; length: 14; V: TRBV12-3/TRBV12-4; DNA: TGTGCCAGCAGTCGGGACAGGGGGAAAGGTGGCTACACCTTC; CDR3: CASSRDRGKGGYTF
size: NA; J: TRBJ2-3; D: NA; length: 16; V: TRBV20-1; DNA: TGCAGTGCTGTGGAGGGTGCGCTAGAACCGACAGATACGCAGTATTTT; CDR3: CSAVEGALEPTDTQYF
size: many; J: TRBJ2-7; D: NA; length: 15; V: TRBV7-2; DNA: TGTGCCAGCAGCTTAGGCCGGGGACGGAACTACGAGCAGTACTTC; CDR3: CASSLGRGRNYEQYF
size: NA; J: TRBJ1-1; D: TRBD1; length: 15; V: TRBV9; DNA: TGTGCCAGCAGCGTAGAAGGACAGGGACTCACTGAAGCTTTCTTT; CDR3: CASSVEGQGLTEAFF
size: few; J: TRBJ2-7; D: NA; length: 13; V: TRBV11-2; DNA: TGTGCCAGCAGCTTAGAGCCCTTGATCGAGCAGTACTTC; CDR3: CASSLEPLIEQYF
size: NA; J: TRBJ2-2; D: NA; length: 15; V: TRBV10-3; DNA: TGTGCCATCAGTGTAGGACAAACGAACACCGGGGAGCTGTTTTTT; CDR3: CAISVGQTNTGELFF
size: few; J: TRBJ2-7; D: NA; length: 18; V: TRBV4-3; DNA: TGCGCCAGCAGCCAAGAATGGGGGTCTAGATCCTCGTCCTACGAGCAGTACTTC; CDR3: CASSQEWGSRSSSYEQYF
size: few; J: TRBJ2-1; D: TRBD1; length: 17; V: TRBV2; DNA: TGTGCCAGCAGTGCAGGACAGGAAACGAGCTCCTACAATGAGCAGTTCTTC; CDR3: CASSAGQETSSYNEQFF
size: few; J: TRBJ2-3; D: TRBD2; length: 17; V: TRBV20-1; DNA: TGCAGTGCTAGAGTTTCATTTAGCGGGAGAGTGCCGGATACGCAGTATTTT; CDR3: CSARVSFSGRVPDTQYF
size: NA; J: TRBJ2-7; D: NA; length: 15; V: TRBV4-3; DNA: TGCGCCAGCAGCCAACTCTCTAGCCAGACCTACGAGCAGTACTTC; CDR3: CASSQLSSQTYEQYF
size: few; J: TRBJ2-1; D: NA; length: 13; V: TRBV10-3; DNA: TGTGCCATCAGTGAGTCGAACATCAATGAGCAGTTCTTC; CDR3: CAISESNINEQFF
size: NA; J: TRBJ2-7; D: NA; length: 15; V: TRBV14; DNA: TGTGCCAGCAGCATAAATTGGGCGGCGACCTACGAGCAGTACTTC; CDR3: CASSINWAATYEQYF
size: few; J: TRBJ1-5; D: TRBD1; length: 15; V: TRBV27; DNA: TGTGCCAGGGTACAGGGGGCCCTTAGCAATCAGCCCCAGCATTTT; CDR3: CARVQGALSNQPQHF
size: few; J: TRBJ2-7; D: TRBD2; length: 18; V: TRBV10-3; DNA: TGTGCCATCAGTGAGTCCCCTGGGACTAGCGTTATCTCCTACGAGCAGTACTTC; CDR3: CAISESPGTSVISYEQYF
size: once; J: TRBJ2-5; D: NA; length: 17; V: TRBV5-4; DNA: TGTGCCAGCAGCTTGGATTCGTTAGCGCCCGTCCAAGAGACCCAGTACTTC; CDR3: CASSLDSLAPVQETQYF
size: few; J: TRBJ2-7; D: TRBD2; length: 13; V: TRBV6-1; DNA: TGTGCCAGCAAACCGGGACTACGGTTCGAGCAGTACTTC; CDR3: CASKPGLRFEQYF
size: NA; J: TRBJ1-5; D: NA; length: 12; V: TRBV7-9; DNA: TGTGCCAGCAGCTCCGTTGGTTCGCCCCAGCATTTT; CDR3: CASSSVGSPQHF
size: NA; J: TRBJ2-5; D: NA; length: 11; V: TRBV19; DNA: TGTGCCACCCGGATCCAAGAGACCCAGTACTTC; CDR3: CATRIQETQYF
size: NA; J: TRBJ2-7; D: NA; length: 17; V: TRBV3-1; DNA: TGTGCCAGCAGCCGAGGGCGGGTTAGCGGCCTCTCCTACGAGCAGTACTTC; CDR3: CASSRGRVSGLSYEQYF
size: NA; J: TRBJ2-6; D: TRBD1; length: 18; V: TRBV10-2; DNA: TGCGCCAGCACCCAAAAGGGGGGACAGGGAGCTGGGGCCAACGTCCTGACTTTC; CDR3: CASTQKGGQGAGANVLTF
size: few; J: TRBJ2-7; D: NA; length: 13; V: TRBV5-5; DNA: TGTGCCAGCAGCTTGGTAGGGGGTAGCGAGCAGTACTTC; CDR3: CASSLVGGSEQYF
size: few; J: TRBJ1-6; D: NA; length: 15; V: TRBV9; DNA: TGTGCCAGCAGCGTAGCTACCCAGGGGAATTCACCCCTCCACTTT; CDR3: CASSVATQGNSPLHF
size: many; J: TRBJ2-7; D: NA; length: 10; V: TRBV29-1; DNA: TGCAGCGTTGCGGTGGACGAGCAGTACTTC; CDR3: CSVAVDEQYF
size: NA; J: TRBJ2-2; D: NA; length: 17; V: TRBV6-2/TRBV6-3; DNA: TGTGCCAGCAGTTACTGGTTTGAACTAGCTGGCACCGGGGAGCTGTTTTTT; CDR3: CASSYWFELAGTGELFF
size: NA; J: TRBJ2-5; D: NA; length: 15; V: TRBV18; DNA: TGTGCCAGCTCACCTGCGCCGACAGACCAAGAGACCCAGTACTTC; CDR3: CASSPAPTDQETQYF
size: few; J: TRBJ2-1; D: TRBD2; length: 15; V: TRBV28; DNA: TGTGCCAGCAGTGCTTGGACTAGTGAGGTCGATGAGCAGTTCTTC; CDR3: CASSAWTSEVDEQFF
size: NA; J: TRBJ2-1; D: NA; length: 20; V: TRBV4-3; DNA: TGCGCCAGCAGCCACTCTATCCCCGGTCGTGGGAGTCTCTTTTACAATGAGCAGTTCTTC; CDR3: CASSHSIPGRGSLFYNEQFF